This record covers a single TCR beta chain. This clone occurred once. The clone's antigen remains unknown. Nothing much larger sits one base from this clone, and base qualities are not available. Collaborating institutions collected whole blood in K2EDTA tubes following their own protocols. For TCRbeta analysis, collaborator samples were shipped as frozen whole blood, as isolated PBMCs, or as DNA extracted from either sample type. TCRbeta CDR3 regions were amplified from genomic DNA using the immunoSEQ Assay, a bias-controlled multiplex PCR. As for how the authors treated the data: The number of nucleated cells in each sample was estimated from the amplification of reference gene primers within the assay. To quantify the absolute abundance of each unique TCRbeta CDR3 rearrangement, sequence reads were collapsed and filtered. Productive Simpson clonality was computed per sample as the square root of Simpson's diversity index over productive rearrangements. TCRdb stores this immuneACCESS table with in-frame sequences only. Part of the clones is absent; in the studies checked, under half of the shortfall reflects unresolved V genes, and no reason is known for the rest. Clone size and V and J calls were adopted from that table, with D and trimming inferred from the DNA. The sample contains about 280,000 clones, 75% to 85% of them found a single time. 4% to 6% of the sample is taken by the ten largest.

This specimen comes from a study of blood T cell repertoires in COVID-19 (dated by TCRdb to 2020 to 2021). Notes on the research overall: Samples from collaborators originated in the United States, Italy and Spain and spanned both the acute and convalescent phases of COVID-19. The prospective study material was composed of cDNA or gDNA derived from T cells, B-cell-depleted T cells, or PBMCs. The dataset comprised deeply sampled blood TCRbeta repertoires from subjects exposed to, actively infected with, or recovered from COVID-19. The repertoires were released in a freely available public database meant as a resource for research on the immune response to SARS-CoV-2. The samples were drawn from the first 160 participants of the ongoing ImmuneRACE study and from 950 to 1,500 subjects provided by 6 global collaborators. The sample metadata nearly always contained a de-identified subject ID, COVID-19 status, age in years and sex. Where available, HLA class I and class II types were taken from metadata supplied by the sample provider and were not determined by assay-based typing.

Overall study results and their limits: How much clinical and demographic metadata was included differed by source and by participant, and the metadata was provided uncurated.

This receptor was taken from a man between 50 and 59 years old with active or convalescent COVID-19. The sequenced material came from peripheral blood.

The CDR3 loop reads CASSQDFGGRAGTDTQYF. The nucleotide sequence is given as TGTGCCAGCAGCCAGGACTTTGGCGGGAGGGCTGGCACAGATACGCAGTATTTT. Here the chain combines TRBV7-9 and TRBJ2-3, and 9 junctional nucleotides match TRBD2. CDR1 and CDR2, per the germline V gene (reference sequence), are SEHNR and FQNEAQ. V loses 5 bases at its end and J loses 1 base; junction bases beyond the gene matches: 13. The CDR3 contains 18 residues, cysteine and phenylalanine counted. Only the CDR3 region is kept as DNA, spanning 54 bases read in frame from base 1.